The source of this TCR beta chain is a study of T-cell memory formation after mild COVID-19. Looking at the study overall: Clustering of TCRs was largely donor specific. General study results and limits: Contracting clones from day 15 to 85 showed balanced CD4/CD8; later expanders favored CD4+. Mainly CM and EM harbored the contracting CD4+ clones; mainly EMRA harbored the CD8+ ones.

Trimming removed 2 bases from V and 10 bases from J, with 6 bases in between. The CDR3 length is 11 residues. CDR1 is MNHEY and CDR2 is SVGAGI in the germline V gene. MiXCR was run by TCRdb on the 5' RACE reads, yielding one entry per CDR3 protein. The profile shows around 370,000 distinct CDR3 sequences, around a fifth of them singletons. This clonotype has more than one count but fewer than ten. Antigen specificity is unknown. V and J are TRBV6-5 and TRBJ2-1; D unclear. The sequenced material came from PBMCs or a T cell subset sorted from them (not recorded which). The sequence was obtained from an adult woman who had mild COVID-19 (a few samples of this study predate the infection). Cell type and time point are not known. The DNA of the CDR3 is TGTGCCAGCAGTTACCTCGCAGAGCAGTTCTTC. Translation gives CASSYLAEQFF.